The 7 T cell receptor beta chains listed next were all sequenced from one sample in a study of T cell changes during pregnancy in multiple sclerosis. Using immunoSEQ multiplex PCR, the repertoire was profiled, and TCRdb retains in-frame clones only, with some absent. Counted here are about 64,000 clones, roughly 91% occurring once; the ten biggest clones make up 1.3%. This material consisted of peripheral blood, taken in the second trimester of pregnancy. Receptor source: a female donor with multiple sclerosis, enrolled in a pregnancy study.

In DNA, the CDR3 is TGTGCCAGCAGCCTCGGGGGTCTACTCTACGAGCAGTACTTC. It is translated as CASSLGGLLYEQYF. V gene TRBV7-2 combines with J gene TRBJ2-7; a possible D gene is TRBD2 (6 bases). V lost 5 bases, J lost 3 bases, and 14 bases lay in between. The CDR3 length is 14 residues. CDR1 is SGHTA and CDR2 is FQGNSA in the germline V gene.

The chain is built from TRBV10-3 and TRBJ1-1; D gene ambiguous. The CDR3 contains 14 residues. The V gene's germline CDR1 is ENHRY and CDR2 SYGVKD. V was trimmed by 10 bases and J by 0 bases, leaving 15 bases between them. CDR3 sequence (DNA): TGTGCCACCACAGCCCCAGATATGAACACTGAAGCTTTCTTT. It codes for CATTAPDMNTEAFF.

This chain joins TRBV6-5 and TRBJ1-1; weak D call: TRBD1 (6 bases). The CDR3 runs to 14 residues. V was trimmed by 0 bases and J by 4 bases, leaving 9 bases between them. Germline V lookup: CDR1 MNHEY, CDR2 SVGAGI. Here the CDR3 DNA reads TGTGCCAGCAGTTACTCGACAGGATCCACTGAAGCTTTCTTT. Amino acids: CASSYSTGSTEAFF.

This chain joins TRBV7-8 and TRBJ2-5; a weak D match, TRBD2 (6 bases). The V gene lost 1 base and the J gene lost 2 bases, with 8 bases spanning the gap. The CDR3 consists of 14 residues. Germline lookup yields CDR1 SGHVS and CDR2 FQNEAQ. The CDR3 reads CASSLEAGQETQYF. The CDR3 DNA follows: TGTGCCAGCAGCTTAGAGGCGGGACAAGAGACCCAGTACTTC.

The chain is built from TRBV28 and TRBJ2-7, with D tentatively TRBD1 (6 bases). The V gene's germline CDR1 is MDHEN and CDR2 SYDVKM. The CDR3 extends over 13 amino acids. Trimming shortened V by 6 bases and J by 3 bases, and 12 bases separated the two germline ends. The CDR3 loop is CASSLQQGYEQYF. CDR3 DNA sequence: TGTGCCAGCAGCTTACAACAGGGCTACGAGCAGTACTTC.

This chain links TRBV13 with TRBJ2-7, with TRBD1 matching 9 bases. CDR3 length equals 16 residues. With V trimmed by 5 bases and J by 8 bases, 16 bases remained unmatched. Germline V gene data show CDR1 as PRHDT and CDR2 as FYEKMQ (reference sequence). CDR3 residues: CASSVYRDRATTKQYF. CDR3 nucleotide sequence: TGTGCCAGCAGCGTCTACCGGGACAGGGCAACTACGAAGCAGTACTTC.

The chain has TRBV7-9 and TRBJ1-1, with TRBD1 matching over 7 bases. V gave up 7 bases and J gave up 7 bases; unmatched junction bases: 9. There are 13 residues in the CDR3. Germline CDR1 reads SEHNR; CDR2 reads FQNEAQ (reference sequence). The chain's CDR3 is CASNQNRDSEAFF. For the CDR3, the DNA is TGTGCCAGCAATCAAAACCGGGACAGTGAAGCTTTCTTT.